This TCR beta chain was documented in a study of beta chain features in type 1 diabetes. On the study more broadly: Over all samples combined, some 110 million sorted cells were examined.

Expressed TCRB transcripts got sequenced, as all isolated RNA was reverse transcribed. TCRdb's table, derived via immunoSEQ multiplex PCR, lists solely in-frame clones and lacks some. The sample carries under 900,000 clones, roughly 16% recorded once. This TCR came from a woman younger than 30 in good health. The sequencing sample was made of naive CD4+ T cells from blood.

CDR3 sequence (DNA): TGTGCCGGCACCGGGAGAGTAGAGACCCAGTACTTC. Protein product: CAGTGRVETQYF. This sequence joins TRBV27 and TRBJ2-5; D is perhaps TRBD2 (6 bases). This CDR3 comprises 12 residues. Germline V gives CDR1 MNHEY, CDR2 SMNVEV (reference sequence). V was clipped by 11 bases and J by 4 bases, with 14 bases between them.